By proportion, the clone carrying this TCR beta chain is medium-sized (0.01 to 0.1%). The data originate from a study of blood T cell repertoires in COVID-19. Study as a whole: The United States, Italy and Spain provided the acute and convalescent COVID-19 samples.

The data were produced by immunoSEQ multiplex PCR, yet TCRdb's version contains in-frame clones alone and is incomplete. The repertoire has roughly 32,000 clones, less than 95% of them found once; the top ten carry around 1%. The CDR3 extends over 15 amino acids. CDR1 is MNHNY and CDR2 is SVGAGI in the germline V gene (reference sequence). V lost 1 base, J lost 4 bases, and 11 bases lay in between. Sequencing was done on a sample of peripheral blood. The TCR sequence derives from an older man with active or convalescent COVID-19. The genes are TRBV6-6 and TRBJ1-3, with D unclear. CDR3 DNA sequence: TGTGCCAGCAGTTACTTGGCAGCGCGAGGAAACACCATATATTTT. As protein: CASSYLAARGNTIYF.